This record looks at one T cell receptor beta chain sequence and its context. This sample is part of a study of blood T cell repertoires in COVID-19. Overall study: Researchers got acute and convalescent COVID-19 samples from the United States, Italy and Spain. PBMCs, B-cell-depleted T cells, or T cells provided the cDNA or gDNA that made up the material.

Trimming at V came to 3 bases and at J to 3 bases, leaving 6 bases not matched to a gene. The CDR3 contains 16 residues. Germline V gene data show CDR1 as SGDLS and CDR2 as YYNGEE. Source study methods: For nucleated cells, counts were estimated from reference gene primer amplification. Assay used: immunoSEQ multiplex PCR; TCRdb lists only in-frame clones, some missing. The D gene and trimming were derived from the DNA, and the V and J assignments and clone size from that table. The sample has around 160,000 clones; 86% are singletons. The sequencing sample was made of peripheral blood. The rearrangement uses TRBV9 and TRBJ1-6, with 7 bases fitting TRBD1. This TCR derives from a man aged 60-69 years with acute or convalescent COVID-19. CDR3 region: CASSAGTAHYNSPLHF. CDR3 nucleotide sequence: TGTGCCAGCAGCGCCGGGACAGCCCACTATAATTCACCCCTCCACTTT. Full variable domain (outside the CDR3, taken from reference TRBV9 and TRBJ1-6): DSGVTQTPKHLITATGQRVTLRCSPRSGDLSVYWYQQSLDQGLQFLIQYYNGEERAKGNILERFSAQQFPDLHSELNLSSLELGDSALYFCASSAGTAHYNSPLHFGNGTRLTVT.